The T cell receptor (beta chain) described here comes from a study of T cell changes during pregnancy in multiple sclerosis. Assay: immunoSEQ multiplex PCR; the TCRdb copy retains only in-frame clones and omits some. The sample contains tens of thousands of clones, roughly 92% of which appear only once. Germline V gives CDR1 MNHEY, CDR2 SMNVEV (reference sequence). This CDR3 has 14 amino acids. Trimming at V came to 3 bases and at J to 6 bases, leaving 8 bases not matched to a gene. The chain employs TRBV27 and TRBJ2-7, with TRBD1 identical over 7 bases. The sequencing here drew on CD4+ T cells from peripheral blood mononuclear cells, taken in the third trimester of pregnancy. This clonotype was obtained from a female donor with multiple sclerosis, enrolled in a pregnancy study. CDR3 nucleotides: TGTGCCAGCAGTTTTCGACAGGGTTCCGGCGAGCAGTACTTC. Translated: CASSFRQGSGEQYF.